This TCR beta chain was recovered during a study of shared clonotypes between healthy human individuals. Per germline, CDR1 SGDLS and CDR2 YYNGEE. V shed 4 bases, J shed 2 bases, and the junction held 8 bases outside the gene matches. The CDR3 consists of 15 residues. Points on this clone: Its antigen is unidentified.

Whole-study findings and limits: Across subsets, estimated richness was generally greater for naive than for memory populations.

Sequencing was performed with immunoSEQ multiplex PCR; in TCRdb, only in-frame clones are kept and a portion is missing. The sample has about a million clones; about 75% are singletons. The receptor was derived from a man aged 18 to 35 in good health. Input material: memory CD4+ T cells sorted from blood. Indicated subset: CD45RA-negative fraction. The V gene is TRBV9, the J gene TRBJ2-7; 8 bases map to TRBD2. CDR3 in amino acids: CASSPSAGAAYEQYF. The CDR3 coding sequence is TGTGCCAGCAGCCCCTCAGCGGGAGCGGCCTACGAGCAGTACTTC.